This T cell receptor (beta chain) stems from a study of cytomegalovirus exposure and HLA in healthy donors. The CDR3 runs to 12 residues. The germline V gene has CDR1 LNHDA and CDR2 SQIVND (reference sequence). The V gene lost 5 bases and the J gene lost 5 bases, with 9 bases spanning the gap. In the case of this clone: The identical CDR3 is also encoded by other nucleotide sequences in the sample.

PCR was performed using 60 Vbeta and 13 Jbeta primers. Data came from immunoSEQ multiplex PCR; TCRdb stores just in-frame clones and leaves some out. The sample shows around 110,000 clones, around three quarters of them seen only once. The clonotype originates from a woman under 30 in good health and CMV-seropositive. Sequenced input: PBMCs. The V and J genes are TRBV19 and TRBJ1-2; tentatively, D is TRBD1 (5 bases). The CDR3 reads CASSRQGYGYTF. The DNA for the CDR3 is TGTGCCAGTAGTCGGCAGGGATATGGCTACACCTTC.